The 3 T cell receptor beta chains below all came from one sample that was sequenced in a study of blood T cell repertoires in COVID-19. TCRdb keeps only in-frame clones here, not all; method: immunoSEQ multiplex PCR. The sample lists some 76,000 clones; 82% were seen once. The sequencing sample was made of peripheral blood. The source is a human donor in a cohort sampled during active COVID-19.

The chain has TRBV2 and TRBJ2-7; a weak D match, TRBD1 (7 bases). V was trimmed by 4 bases and J by 3 bases, leaving 10 bases between them. CDR1 SNHLY and CDR2 FYNNEI come from the germline V gene. This CDR3 comprises 13 residues. The CDR3 reads CASSGQGGYEQYF. The DNA of the CDR3 is TGTGCCAGCAGTGGACAGGGAGGCTACGAGCAGTACTTC. The complete variable domain, with remaining parts taken from reference TRBV2 and TRBJ2-7, reads EPEVTQTPSHQVTQMGQEVILRCVPISNHLYFYWYRQILGQKVEFLVSFYNNEISEKSEIFDDQFSVERPDGSNFTLKIRSTKLEDSAMYFCASSGQGGYEQYFGPGTRLTVT.

The rearrangement links TRBV6-1 to TRBJ1-2; TRBD1 agrees at 7 bases. Germline V gene lookup returns CDR1 MNHNS and CDR2 SASEGT. With V trimmed by 2 bases and J by 1 base, 4 bases remained unmatched. The CDR3 loop spans 15 amino acids. DNA of the CDR3: TGTGCCAGCAGTGAATGGGACAGTTTTAACTATGGCTACACCTTC. The encoded protein is CASSEWDSFNYGYTF.

There are a few counts of this clone. The rearrangement links TRBV6-6 to TRBJ2-2, with TRBD2 as a possible D gene (5 bases). The CDR3 covers 17 residues. Germline CDR1 is MNHNY and CDR2 is SVGAGI (reference sequence). The V gene lost 5 bases and the J gene lost 3 bases, with 19 bases spanning the gap. CDR3 sequence: CASSPRGGLQDTGELFF. In DNA, the CDR3 is TGTGCCAGCAGTCCACGAGGAGGACTTCAGGACACCGGGGAGCTGTTTTTT.